This T cell receptor (beta chain) was obtained from a study of T cells in Graves' hyperthyroidism and ophthalmopathy. Background on the study: Peripheral blood sampling occurred at initial diagnosis, before any treatment.

The study, taken as a whole, reports: Researchers report that a 13 V-J model separated ophthalmopathy from stable hyperthyroidism.

For this clonotype: The target antigen is unknown.

There are 15 residues in the CDR3. In germline, CDR1 is MNHNS, CDR2 SASEGT. The V segment lost 6 bases and the J segment 6 bases; nucleotides outside the gene matches: 8. Template material for amplifying TCR beta CDR3 regions consisted of RNA transcripts. When the TCR CDR3 underwent first-round RT-PCR, the HTBI primer set was used. TCRdb re-called the multiplex PCR reads through MiXCR, storing one row per CDR3 protein. The profile shows about 700,000 distinct CDR3 sequences, 14% of them singletons. Material for sequencing was blood. This TCR came from a woman younger than 30 with Graves' hyperthyroidism. V gene TRBV6-1 combines with J gene TRBJ2-7, with 13 bases matching TRBD2. In DNA form, the CDR3 reads TGTGCCAGCAGGTCAGGGACTAGCGGGACCGGCGAGCAGTACTTC. As protein: CASRSGTSGTGEQYF.